Each of the 25 T cell receptor beta chains below was sequenced from the same sample in a study of beta chain features in type 1 diabetes. These TCRs' antigens remain unknown. The authors reverse transcribed all of the isolated RNA, so sequencing captured expressed TCRB transcripts. Clones were read by immunoSEQ multiplex PCR, and TCRdb kept only the in-frame ones, dropping some. The sample shows hundreds of thousands of clones, about an eighth of them seen only once. Findings and caveats of the study: Shorter TCRB CDR3s, moderately but significantly so, were found in Type 1 diabetes patients in all four CD4+ subsets.

The sequencing input was naive CD4+ T cells from blood. Receptors were obtained from a man between 18 and 35 years old with type 1 diabetes.

Remarks on this clone: Germline and junction disagree at one end, which may indicate a read error. CDR3 nucleotides: TGTGCTAGCAGCTTAGGGCTGGCGGGCCTTAGCACAGATACGCAGTATTTT. It translates to CASSLGLAGLSTDTQYF. The rearrangement links TRBV7-7 to TRBJ2-3; weak D call: TRBD2 (5 bases). The CDR3 spans 17 residues. Germline V gene sequence: CDR1 SSHAT, CDR2 FNYEAQ (reference sequence). The variable domain in full, completed from reference TRBV7-7 and TRBJ2-3, reads GAGVSQSPRYKVTKRGQDVTLRCDPISSHATLYWYQQALGQGPEFLTYFNYEAQPDKSGLPSDRFSAERPEGSISTLTIQRTEQRDSAMYRCASSLGLAGLSTDTQYFGPGTRLTVL.

The sample holds a few counts of this clone. The genes are TRBV30 and TRBJ1-2; possible D gene TRBD1, 5 bases. CDR3 size: 15 residues. Trimming removed 3 bases at V and 4 bases at J, with 18 bases between. In germline, CDR1 is GTSNPN, CDR2 SVGIG (reference sequence). For the CDR3, the DNA is TGTGCCTGGAGGGTCGACGGTGGGGGACGCTATGGCTACACCTTC. This codes for CAWRVDGGGRYGYTF.

The rearrangement uses TRBV2 and TRBJ1-4; no firm D call. CDR1 SNHLY and CDR2 FYNNEI come from the germline V gene. The CDR3 has 13 residues. Between the trimmed V and J ends, which lost 3 bases and 5 bases, there was a span of 7 bases. The CDR3 here is CASSDLINEKLFF. In DNA, the CDR3 is TGTGCCAGCAGTGATCTAATCAATGAAAAACTGTTTTTT.

This clone has ten or more counts. V gene TRBV30 combines with J gene TRBJ1-3; D call uncertain. The germline V gene encodes CDR1 GTSNPN and CDR2 SVGIG (reference sequence). The V gene lost 0 bases and the J gene lost 2 bases, with 5 bases spanning the gap. The CDR3 is 13 residues long. The CDR3 loop is CAWSVGTGNTIYF. CDR3 DNA: TGTGCCTGGAGTGTGGGGACTGGAAACACCATATATTTT.

V gene TRBV6-5 combines with J gene TRBJ2-1; no definite D call. Germline V lookup: CDR1 MNHEY, CDR2 SVGAGI. The CDR3 runs 16 residues. V lost 2 bases, J lost 2 bases, and 13 bases lay in between. The CDR3 nucleotides are TGTGCCAGCAGTTACCGGCACGACCTCCCCTACAATGAGCAGTTCTTC. Residues: CASSYRHDLPYNEQFF.

This chain uses TRBV10-1 with TRBJ1-6; D might be TRBD1 (5 bases). V was clipped by 6 bases and J by 9 bases, with 12 bases between them. Per the germline V gene, CDR1 is WNHNN and CDR2 is SYGVQD (reference sequence). CDR3 length: 13 residues. Here the CDR3 reads CASSGTAGSPLHF. CDR3 nucleotide sequence: TGCGCCAGCAGCGGGACCGCCGGTTCACCCCTCCACTTT.

The chain combines TRBV5-4 with TRBJ2-3; TRBD2 matches 7 bases. V was pared by 0 bases and J by 2 bases, with 3 bases of the junction left unmatched. Germline CDR1 is SGHNT and CDR2 is YYREEE (reference sequence). The CDR3 runs 15 residues. The CDR3 nucleotides read TGTGCCAGCAGCTTGGGAGCGGGGTCCACAGATACGCAGTATTTT. This codes for CASSLGAGSTDTQYF.

The genes are TRBV11-2 and TRBJ1-1; 7 nucleotides align to TRBD1. The V gene end was trimmed by 6 bases and the J gene end by 4 bases; junction bases not matched to a gene: 5. This CDR3 contains 13 residues. Germline CDR1 reads SGHAT; CDR2 reads FQNNGV. This chain's CDR3 is CASSSGGGTEAFF. As DNA, the CDR3 is TGTGCCAGCAGTTCAGGGGGGGGCACTGAAGCTTTCTTT.

The chain recombines TRBV10-3 with TRBJ2-1, with 14 nucleotides matching TRBD2. Looked up from germline, CDR1 is ENHRY and CDR2 is SYGVKD. This CDR3 is built from 15 residues. With 5 bases clipped from V and 6 bases from J, the junction kept 3 bases outside the gene matches. The CDR3 here is CAISPGTSGGNEQFF. CDR3 nucleotides: TGTGCCATCAGTCCCGGGACTAGCGGGGGCAATGAGCAGTTCTTC.

About this clone itself: Other nucleotide sequences in the sample specify the same CDR3. The chain employs TRBV5-1 and TRBJ1-1; TRBD1 is a possible D gene (5 bases). V dropped 0 bases and J dropped 1 base, with 7 bases sitting between them. CDR3 size: 14 residues. Germline V CDR1 and CDR2: SGHRS, YFSETQ. CDR3 nucleotide sequence: TGCGCCAGCAGCTTGGTTACAGGGAACACTGAAGCTTTCTTT. Encoded protein: CASSLVTGNTEAFF.

This clone has only a few counts. This rearrangement joins TRBV11-2 to TRBJ2-3; D unclear. CDR1 is SGHAT, CDR2 FQNNGV, per germline. V lost 0 bases and J 9 bases, leaving 10 bases between the germline ends. The CDR3 spans 13 residues. The CDR3, as DNA: TGTGCCAGCAGCTTAGACACTCTAGACACGCAGTATTTT. Translation gives CASSLDTLDTQYF.

This clone was recorded a few times. The chain recombines TRBV18 with TRBJ1-1; the D is unclear. The CDR3 has 16 amino acids. CDR1 and CDR2 (germline): KGHSH, LQKENI. V gave up 3 bases and J gave up 0 bases, with 14 bases separating them. CDR3 bases: TGTGCCAGCTCACCCCGAACCATGGTTATGAACACTGAAGCTTTCTTT. This gives the protein CASSPRTMVMNTEAFF.

This chain uses TRBV7-9 with TRBJ1-2; D unclear. There are 14 residues in the CDR3. Per germline, CDR1 SEHNR and CDR2 FQNEAQ (reference sequence). Trimming shortened V by 0 bases and J by 9 bases, and 14 bases separated the two germline ends. CDR3: CASSLAGRGSSYTF. CDR3 sequence (DNA): TGTGCCAGCAGCTTAGCCGGCAGAGGATCAAGCTACACCTTC.

On this clone: Other DNA sequences from this sample encode an identical CDR3 as well. The chain couples TRBV19 to TRBJ2-1, with D unclear. Germline V lookup: CDR1 LNHDA, CDR2 SQIVND (reference sequence). The CDR3 sequence is 10 residues long. V was trimmed by 8 bases and J by 4 bases, leaving 3 bases between them. CDR3 sequence: CASGYNEQFF. CDR3 coding DNA: TGTGCCAGTGGGTACAATGAGCAGTTCTTC. Full variable domain (remainder filled in from reference TRBV19 and TRBJ2-1): DGGITQSPKYLFRKEGQNVTLSCEQNLNHDAMYWYRQDPGQGLRLIYYSQIVNDFQKGDIAEGYSVSREKKESFPLTVTSAQKNPTAFYLCASGYNEQFFGPGTRLTVL.

This clone was detected only a few times. The chain recombines TRBV7-2 with TRBJ2-1; D ambiguous. Germline CDR1 is SGHTA and CDR2 is FQGNSA. The CDR3 has 13 residues. Trimming left V 5 bases short and J 15 bases short, with 20 bases between. In nucleotides, the CDR3 is TGTGCCAGCAGCCTCGCGGTAGCAGCCTTCCCGTTCTTC. Amino acids: CASSLAVAAFPFF.

This clone was recorded a few times. This sequence joins TRBV4-2 and TRBJ1-6, with 10 bases lining up with TRBD1. The CDR3 has 16 amino acids. The germline V gene has CDR1 LGHNA and CDR2 YNFKEQ. Unmatched junction bases numbered 5, after V lost 3 bases and J lost 6 bases. As DNA, the CDR3 is TGTGCCAGCAGCCATGACAGGGGGCTGGGTAATTCACCCCTCCACTTT. It translates to CASSHDRGLGNSPLHF.

This clone was recorded a few times. V gene TRBV5-8 combines with J gene TRBJ2-5; D perhaps matches TRBD2 (6 bases). CDR3 length equals 12 residues. Germline V gene data show CDR1 as SGHTS and CDR2 as YDEGEE. Trimming pared 10 bases from V and 4 bases from J, leaving 14 bases between. CDR3 nucleotide sequence: TGTGCCCAAGGGGAGGATTTAGAGACCCAGTACTTC. This gives the protein CAQGEDLETQYF. Full variable domain (remainder filled in from reference TRBV5-8 and TRBJ2-5): EAGVTQSPTHLIKTRGQQATLRCSPISGHTSVYWYQQALGLGLQFLLWYDEGEERNRGNFPPRFSGRQFPNYSSELNVNALELEDSALYLCAQGEDLETQYFGPGTRLLVL.

This clone was seen only a few times. In DNA, the CDR3 is TGTGCCAGCAGCGCCACCTGGTCTAGCTATAACGAGCAGTACTTC. This codes for CASSATWSSYNEQYF. The chain combines TRBV9 with TRBJ2-7, with D perhaps TRBD2 (5 bases). The CDR3 covers 15 residues. V was cut by 3 bases and J by 5 bases, with 18 bases left in between. Germline V CDR1 and CDR2: SGDLS, YYNGEE.

The chain combines TRBV6-5 with TRBJ2-6; 10 bases align to TRBD1. Per germline, CDR1 MNHEY and CDR2 SVGAGI. The trim removed 6 bases at V and 1 base at J, leaving 0 bases unmatched. This CDR3 is built from 15 residues. DNA for the CDR3: TGTGCCAGCAGGGACAGGGGGTCTGGGGCCAACGTCCTGACTTTC. Its translation is CASRDRGSGANVLTF.

The V and J genes are TRBV7-9 and TRBJ2-1; D call uncertain. Germline CDR1 reads SEHNR; CDR2 reads FQNEAQ (reference sequence). The CDR3 contains 12 residues. The V end lost 2 bases, the J end lost 4 bases, and 3 bases lay between the germline ends. The CDR3 reads CASSLPYNEQFF. CDR3 nucleotides: TGTGCCAGCAGCTTACCGTACAATGAGCAGTTCTTC.

In nucleotides, the CDR3 is TGTGCCAGCTCACCACGAGCAGAGAACACTGAAGCTTTCTTT. Translating gives CASSPRAENTEAFF. V is TRBV18 and J is TRBJ1-1, with D unresolved. The CDR3 has 14 amino acids. Germline V CDR1 and CDR2: KGHSH, LQKENI. V lost 1 base to trimming and J lost 1 base, with 7 bases between them.

V gene TRBV5-1 combines with J gene TRBJ2-1; D is possibly TRBD1 (6 bases). CDR3 length: 14 residues. V was pared by 4 bases and J by 6 bases, with 14 bases between. The germline CDR1 and CDR2 sequences are SGHRS and YFSETQ. The CDR3: CASSQGDRSNEQFF. The CDR3 DNA follows: TGCGCCAGCAGCCAGGGAGACAGGTCCAATGAGCAGTTCTTC.

This clone turned up a few times. CDR3 sequence reads: CASSYGGGASYEQYF. The CDR3, as DNA: TGTGCCAGCAGTTACGGCGGCGGGGCGTCCTACGAGCAGTACTTC. The chain carries TRBV6-5 and TRBJ2-7, with D possibly being TRBD2 (6 bases). The germline gives CDR1 MNHEY, CDR2 SVGAGI. V dropped 2 bases and J dropped 1 base, with 12 bases sitting between them. The CDR3 extends over 15 amino acids.

This clone was seen a handful of times. The chain links TRBV6-5 to TRBJ1-4, with TRBD1 matching over 9 bases. Germline CDR1 MNHEY, CDR2 SVGAGI. V lost 4 bases and J lost 7; bases outside the gene matches: 7. The CDR3 is 15 amino acids. The CDR3 sequence: CASSSNRGQGEKLFF. DNA for the CDR3: TGTGCCAGCAGTTCGAACAGGGGGCAGGGTGAAAAACTGTTTTTT.

This clone was counted only a few times. The V gene is TRBV7-9, the J gene TRBJ2-3; TRBD1 aligns across 9 bases. This CDR3 spans 15 amino acids. Germline loops: CDR1 SEHNR, CDR2 FQNEAQ (reference sequence). Trimming at V came to 7 bases and at J to 10 bases, leaving 15 bases not matched to a gene. CDR3 in DNA: TGTGCCAGCATGAAACAGGGGGCTGTTCTGTCCCCGCAGTATTTT. The encoded protein is CASMKQGAVLSPQYF.